This is a list of T cell receptor beta chains from one sample in a study of neurological immune-mediated disorders. TCRdb independently ran MiXCR on the 5' RACE reads; one entry per CDR3 protein. The table has more than 45,000 distinct CDR3 sequences, 4.2% seen once. Source material: PBMCs. The receptors originated from a man between 50 and 59 years old with multiple sclerosis. Each CDR3 is given without its conserved first and last residue. Fields, in order: J gene, V gene, CDR3 protein.

j_call: TRBJ1-2; v_call: TRBV12-3/TRBV12-4; cdr3_aa: ASQGGSLSYGYT
j_call: TRBJ1-2; v_call: TRBV29-1; cdr3_aa: SVRGGRSGYT
j_call: TRBJ2-7; v_call: TRBV4-1; cdr3_aa: ASSQLLTGTDYEQY
j_call: TRBJ2-7; v_call: TRBV5-1; cdr3_aa: ASSLDGGTYEQY
j_call: TRBJ1-6; v_call: TRBV28; cdr3_aa: ASSSPAGQGIFDSPLH
j_call: TRBJ1-2; v_call: TRBV5-6; cdr3_aa: ASSRTGGDGYT
j_call: TRBJ2-7; v_call: TRBV21-1; cdr3_aa: ASSKAARGYEQY
j_call: TRBJ2-7; v_call: TRBV29-1; cdr3_aa: SVEPQSNEQY
j_call: TRBJ2-3; v_call: TRBV29-1; cdr3_aa: SVVGSGRGRRDTQY
j_call: TRBJ2-1; v_call: TRBV5-1; cdr3_aa: ASSLVGDYNEQF
j_call: TRBJ1-6; v_call: TRBV20-1; cdr3_aa: SAREGFYNSPLH
j_call: TRBJ2-2; v_call: TRBV20-1; cdr3_aa: SARWNTGELF
j_call: TRBJ1-1; v_call: TRBV28; cdr3_aa: ASSPFVGGRRNTEAF
j_call: TRBJ2-7; v_call: TRBV28; cdr3_aa: ASSRGDRVRGSYEQY
j_call: TRBJ2-1; v_call: TRBV2; cdr3_aa: ASSEYSSYNEQF
j_call: TRBJ2-7; v_call: TRBV10-3; cdr3_aa: AISTADRGPPYEQY
j_call: TRBJ2-5; v_call: TRBV7-9; cdr3_aa: ASSLGATQY
j_call: TRBJ2-4; v_call: TRBV5-1; cdr3_aa: ASRPSGQGRNIQY
j_call: TRBJ2-2; v_call: TRBV6-2/TRBV6-3; cdr3_aa: ASSRLAGGIMNTGELF
j_call: TRBJ2-5; v_call: TRBV7-8; cdr3_aa: ASSLGHLQETQY
j_call: TRBJ2-1; v_call: TRBV20-1; cdr3_aa: SARAPLAGGQNEQF
j_call: TRBJ1-2; v_call: TRBV12-3/TRBV12-4; cdr3_aa: ASSLEQFYGYT
j_call: TRBJ2-1; v_call: TRBV20-1; cdr3_aa: SALTSGSNNEQF
j_call: TRBJ2-5; v_call: TRBV20-1; cdr3_aa: SARGVGQETQY
j_call: TRBJ2-3; v_call: TRBV24-1; cdr3_aa: ATSGGTSGRTTDTQY
j_call: TRBJ1-5; v_call: TRBV7-2; cdr3_aa: ASSQGTGGQPQH
j_call: TRBJ2-1; v_call: TRBV20-1; cdr3_aa: SASKWDDGEQF
j_call: TRBJ1-5; v_call: TRBV20-1; cdr3_aa: SASAVPFGIEDQPQH
j_call: TRBJ1-3; v_call: TRBV28; cdr3_aa: ASSYRYSGNTIY
j_call: TRBJ1-2; v_call: TRBV18; cdr3_aa: ASSPRDYGYT
j_call: TRBJ2-7; v_call: TRBV2; cdr3_aa: ASSIQGDEQY
j_call: TRBJ2-1; v_call: TRBV15; cdr3_aa: ATSRDTSGSLHEQF
j_call: TRBJ2-3; v_call: TRBV20-1; cdr3_aa: SATGTSVTDTQY
j_call: TRBJ2-5; v_call: TRBV24-1; cdr3_aa: ATSGHGLIGETQY
j_call: TRBJ1-1; v_call: TRBV5-1; cdr3_aa: ASSRDWGSEAF
j_call: TRBJ2-1; v_call: TRBV7-9; cdr3_aa: ASSSGQGVSERNEQF
j_call: TRBJ1-1; v_call: TRBV28; cdr3_aa: ASSFRNTEAF
j_call: TRBJ2-1; v_call: TRBV5-1; cdr3_aa: ASRRGPQDNEQF
j_call: TRBJ2-7; v_call: TRBV4-1; cdr3_aa: ASSRGLWGEQY
j_call: TRBJ2-4; v_call: TRBV29-1; cdr3_aa: SVEDQPGIVNIQY
j_call: TRBJ2-3; v_call: TRBV5-8; cdr3_aa: ASSLRSVTDTQY
j_call: TRBJ2-2; v_call: TRBV20-1; cdr3_aa: SARAQTSGRTGELF
j_call: TRBJ2-1; v_call: TRBV5-1; cdr3_aa: ASSGLWTGGSNEQF
j_call: TRBJ2-5; v_call: TRBV10-3; cdr3_aa: AISDPYPAAAKTQY
j_call: TRBJ1-6; v_call: TRBV5-4; cdr3_aa: ASSFGGSPLH
j_call: TRBJ2-7; v_call: TRBV6-6; cdr3_aa: ASSYSTAGTYEQY
j_call: TRBJ2-5; v_call: TRBV4-1; cdr3_aa: ASSRGILEETQY
j_call: TRBJ2-1; v_call: TRBV14; cdr3_aa: ASSQEQRGPVRDEQF